These T cell receptor beta chains were read from a single sample in a study of OX40 agonist ivuxolimab in advanced cancers. Assay: immunoSEQ multiplex PCR; the TCRdb copy retains only in-frame clones and omits some. The table lists under 75,000 clones, approximately 88% of them singletons. The source material was CD4+ or CD8+ T cells sorted from blood, sampled in a trial of the OX40 agonist ivuxolimab. Receptor source: an adult with an advanced solid tumor such as melanoma, head and neck, liver or kidney cancer. The CDR3 runs from the conserved cysteine through the conserved F or W. Fields, in order: J gene, V gene, clone size, CDR3 protein. Not every row has a clone size; where given, it reads once, few, many or a size class.

j_call: TRBJ2-3
v_call: TRBV7-9
clone_size: -
cdr3_aa: CASSLTSGSRDTQYF

j_call: TRBJ1-2
v_call: TRBV6-5
clone_size: once
cdr3_aa: CASFTGGEGYTF

j_call: TRBJ1-2
v_call: TRBV28
clone_size: -
cdr3_aa: CASSSPRGRDYGYTF

j_call: TRBJ2-3
v_call: TRBV27
clone_size: -
cdr3_aa: CASSFWGTGGSFTDTQYF

j_call: TRBJ2-2
v_call: TRBV19
clone_size: -
cdr3_aa: CASSKTATGELFF

j_call: TRBJ1-1
v_call: TRBV7-9
clone_size: once
cdr3_aa: CASSFPPGGGNTEAFF

j_call: TRBJ1-2
v_call: TRBV4-1
clone_size: -
cdr3_aa: CASSQVGTGTHYVRTF

j_call: TRBJ2-1
v_call: TRBV15
clone_size: -
cdr3_aa: CATSRGLAGGYNEQFF

j_call: TRBJ1-1
v_call: TRBV27
clone_size: -
cdr3_aa: CASSLEMGNTEAFF

j_call: TRBJ2-7
v_call: TRBV6-1
clone_size: -
cdr3_aa: CASSEAWAEQYF

j_call: TRBJ2-1
v_call: TRBV30
clone_size: -
cdr3_aa: CAWSPTSGRLQFF

j_call: TRBJ2-3
v_call: TRBV5-1
clone_size: -
cdr3_aa: CASSLRQGVADTQYF

j_call: TRBJ2-3
v_call: TRBV7-9
clone_size: -
cdr3_aa: CASSHRRGTSGRGDTQYF

j_call: TRBJ1-2
v_call: TRBV5-4
clone_size: -
cdr3_aa: CASSRDSNYGYTF

j_call: TRBJ2-7
v_call: TRBV7-2
clone_size: -
cdr3_aa: CASSLVLRGLVSYEQYF

j_call: TRBJ2-3
v_call: TRBV10-1
clone_size: -
cdr3_aa: CASSEGTGRTDTQYF

j_call: TRBJ2-1
v_call: TRBV6-1
clone_size: -
cdr3_aa: CASSARAGEQFF

j_call: TRBJ2-7
v_call: TRBV28
clone_size: -
cdr3_aa: CASSFSRWKERYF

j_call: TRBJ2-3
v_call: TRBV2
clone_size: once
cdr3_aa: CASSGGSGTDTQYF

j_call: TRBJ2-7
v_call: TRBV7-2
clone_size: -
cdr3_aa: CASSIGAGGYEQYF

j_call: TRBJ1-1
v_call: TRBV15
clone_size: -
cdr3_aa: CATSEGHWGGTEAFF

j_call: TRBJ2-1
v_call: TRBV5-1
clone_size: -
cdr3_aa: CASSTVWGSYNEQFF

j_call: TRBJ1-2
v_call: TRBV11-3
clone_size: -
cdr3_aa: CASSLGGNYGYTF

j_call: TRBJ2-3
v_call: TRBV2
clone_size: -
cdr3_aa: CASSAHHAGTGDTQYF

j_call: TRBJ2-1
v_call: TRBV10-3
clone_size: -
cdr3_aa: CARGDRHNEQFF

j_call: TRBJ2-7
v_call: TRBV9
clone_size: -
cdr3_aa: CASSVGPGVSYEQYF

j_call: TRBJ2-7
v_call: TRBV12-5
clone_size: few
cdr3_aa: CASGLTPGGTEVYEQYF

j_call: TRBJ2-7
v_call: TRBV25-1
clone_size: -
cdr3_aa: CASSSGGYEQYF

j_call: -
v_call: TRBV6-1
clone_size: -
cdr3_aa: CASKLAGAYEQYF